This paragraph covers one T cell receptor (beta chain) sequence. In this sample, this clonotype turned up many times. The clone's antigen remains unknown. No base quality values were provided; no much bigger clone lies one nucleotide off. The germline V gene (reference sequence) sets CDR1 to MNHEY and CDR2 to SMNVEV. Between the V and J ends, shortened by 5 bases and 3 bases respectively, the junction contains 16 bases. The CDR3 measures 15 amino acids from cysteine to phenylalanine. Here the CDR3 DNA is all that survives: 45 bases in frame from base 1. Read against the paper, the sample's treatment or condition label means: live attenuated yellow fever vaccine strain. At every blood-draw timepoint, two biological replicates of bulk PBMCs were collected. PBMCs were isolated from peripheral blood using a standard Ficoll-Paque protocol. RNA was extracted with TriZol from bulk PBMCs, CD4 and CD8 fractions, and dextramer-positive and dextramer-negative fractions.

The data were obtained in a study of T cells after yellow fever vaccination (dated by TCRdb to about 2019). About the investigation overall: Libraries from fractions with low cell numbers were prepared with the SMART-Seq v4 Ultra Low Input RNA kit. To follow T-cell clones before and after primary and booster YFV17D yellow fever vaccination, bulk TCR alpha and beta repertoires were sequenced over time. Two healthy male donors, one aged 18 to 30 and one aged 30 to 39 years, were included in the cohort. Blood samples were taken at several timepoints before and after primary and secondary immunization, and bulk PBMC replicates and cell subsets were isolated.

Sequencing instrument: Illumina NovaSeq 6000. TCR cDNA was synthesized by 5'RACE template switching, through which a universal primer site and unique molecular identifiers were introduced. Priming for cDNA synthesis came from both the TCR alpha and TCR beta constant segments. Libraries were amplified in two PCR steps, with sample barcodes and sequencing adapters added in the second step. Sequencing of libraries was done on Illumina HiSeq 2500 (2x100 bp) or NovaSeq (2x150 bp). The authors' analysis ran thus. Reads were demultiplexed and collapsed into UMI consensus sequences with MIGEC, and V(D)J alignment was performed with MiXCR. Vaccine-responding clonotypes were defined with edgeR using replicate PBMC samples, requiring FDR below 0.01 and a log2 fold change above 5 up to day 15. Each bulk clonotype received a CD4 or CD8 identity based on whether the sequenced CD4 or CD8 repertoire contained that clonotype at higher abundance. TCRdb reanalyzed the raw reads on its own, using fastp at Q25 for trimming and MiXCR for clone calling, and kept in-frame beta chains. Rows are unified per CDR3 protein, each entry keeping the most common DNA and genes. The V and J calls and clone size come from TCRdb's table, not from the authors' own analysis. The sample table contains some 300,000 distinct CDR3 sequences; only one count was recorded for more than 3% of them. The ten largest clones capture 23% of the sample.

Summary of the overall study and its limitations: A small share of clonotypes occurred in both CD4 and CD8 compartments, likely arising from convergent recombination. Most clones expanded after primary vaccination were re-detected after the booster (almost 97% of CD4 and more than 70% of CD8), suggesting broad memory maintenance. The study included only a couple of donors, which limits how far the findings can be generalized. Because abundant contaminating clonotypes from the bulk population could be contained in FACS-sorted repertoires, computational filtering was required. Compared with the primary T-cell response, the secondary T-cell response was weaker but faster, peaking on day 5 rather than day 15.

The input for sequencing was PBMCs, taken on the day of the yellow fever booster vaccination. The sequence links TRBV27 to TRBJ2-5; TRBD2 might be the D gene, on 6 matching bases. This sequence was found in a man younger than 35 who received the YFV17D yellow fever vaccine. DNA sequence: TGTGCCAGCAGTCCCGAACCCGGGACTGAAGAGACCCAGTACTTC. Protein translation: CASSPEPGTEETQYF.